Below are 28 T cell receptor beta chains sequenced from a single sample in a study of blood T cell repertoires in COVID-19. The table came from immunoSEQ multiplex PCR; TCRdb's copy has only in-frame clones and leaves some out. The profile shows some 200,000 clones, less than 90% of them singletons. The sequenced material came from PBMCs or T cells enriched from blood (not recorded which). The receptors originated from a woman under 40 who had recovered from COVID-19.

The rearrangement uses TRBV5-1 and TRBJ2-7; D gene uncertain. The CDR3 is made up of 13 amino acids. Germline V gives CDR1 SGHRS, CDR2 YFSETQ. The V gene lost 2 bases and the J gene lost 0 bases, with 6 bases spanning the gap. This chain's CDR3 is CASSFAGSYEQYF. The CDR3, as DNA: TGCGCCAGCAGCTTCGCAGGCTCCTACGAGCAGTACTTC.

In its sample, this clone was seen once. The chain couples TRBV3-1 (or the pseudogene TRBV3-2) to TRBJ2-5; D may be TRBD1 (6 bases). Germline CDR1 LGHDT, CDR2 YNNKEL (reference sequence). The CDR3 runs to 14 residues. V shed 2 bases and J shed 5 bases, with 12 bases lying between them. The DNA for the CDR3 is TGTGCCAGCAGCCAATTGTGGGGGCAGGAGACCCAGTACTTC. As protein: CASSQLWGQETQYF.

This clone was recorded only once. The genes are TRBV12-3 or TRBV12-4 and TRBJ1-2, with D perhaps matching TRBD1 (6 bases). CDR3 length: 13 residues. V gave up 1 base and J gave up 8 bases, with 11 bases separating them. As DNA, the CDR3 is TGTGCCAGCAGTTTAGATGAGGGGGAGGGCTACACCTTC. Translation: CASSLDEGEGYTF.

The chain uses TRBV11-2 and TRBJ1-1; maybe TRBD1 (5 bases). Germline values: CDR1 SGHAT, CDR2 FQNNGV. V lost 1 base and J 6 bases, leaving 6 bases between the germline ends. The CDR3 length is 12 residues. The CDR3 region is CASSLAGPEAFF. CDR3 nucleotide sequence: TGTGCCAGCAGCTTAGCAGGGCCTGAAGCTTTCTTT.

V and J are TRBV29-1 and TRBJ2-5; 8 bases match TRBD1. Germline V gives CDR1 SQVTM, CDR2 ANQGSEA. The CDR3 spans 13 residues. The V and J ends lost 5 bases and 4 bases, in that order; junction bases with no gene match: 6. As DNA, the CDR3 is TGCAGCGTTTCCCAGGGGGCGCGAGAGACCCAGTACTTC. Residues: CSVSQGARETQYF.

The chain employs TRBV4-3 and TRBJ2-3; a weak D match, TRBD2 (5 bases). This CDR3 spans 13 amino acids. Germline-derived CDR1 and CDR2 are LGHNA and YSLEER. V lost 1 base and J 7 bases, leaving 9 bases between the germline ends. The CDR3 reads CASSQGADYTQYF. The CDR3 DNA reads as TGCGCCAGCAGCCAAGGGGCGGACTATACGCAGTATTTT.

The rearrangement uses TRBV9 and TRBJ2-3; no clear D. The CDR3 consists of 16 residues. The germline V gene encodes CDR1 SGDLS and CDR2 YYNGEE. Trimming stripped 0 bases from V and 5 bases from J, with 16 bases between. The CDR3 loop reads CASSVGAGGLGDTQYF. In DNA form, the CDR3 reads TGTGCCAGCAGCGTAGGGGCAGGTGGGTTAGGAGATACGCAGTATTTT.

The chain employs TRBV6-2 or TRBV6-3 and TRBJ2-7, with 8 bases matching TRBD1. In germline, CDR1 is MNHEY, CDR2 SVGEGT. The CDR3 consists of 14 residues. J gave up 2 bases and V 5 bases, and 5 bases lay outside the gene matches. CDR3 sequence reads: CASSDPGGPYEQYF. The CDR3 coding sequence is TGTGCCAGCAGTGACCCAGGGGGCCCCTACGAGCAGTACTTC.

CDR3 bases: TGTGCCAGCAGCTACCAGGGTAGCAATCAGCCCCAGCATTTT. It encodes CASSYQGSNQPQHF. This chain uses TRBV7-2 with TRBJ1-5; maybe TRBD1 (5 bases). Looked up from germline, CDR1 is SGHTA and CDR2 is FQGNSA. V was clipped by 4 bases and J by 0 bases, with 7 bases between them. This CDR3 has 14 residues.

The chain recombines TRBV2 with TRBJ1-4; D is uncertain. V dropped 8 bases and J dropped 3 bases, with 13 bases sitting between them. The CDR3 covers 14 residues. CDR1 is SNHLY, CDR2 FYNNEI, per germline. CDR3 residues: CASSGGSANEKLFF. CDR3 sequence (DNA): TGTGCCAGCTCAGGAGGGAGCGCTAATGAAAAACTGTTTTTT.

The chain couples TRBV19 to TRBJ2-5; tentatively, D is TRBD1 (5 bases). The CDR3 has 14 amino acids. CDR1 is LNHDA and CDR2 is SQIVND in the germline V gene (reference sequence). V lost 3 bases, J lost 5 bases, and 13 bases lay in between. This CDR3 is CASSMMGRDETQYF. CDR3 nucleotide sequence: TGTGCCAGTAGTATGATGGGCAGGGATGAGACCCAGTACTTC.

The chain links TRBV27 to TRBJ1-2; TRBD1 is a possible D gene (6 bases). V dropped 5 bases and J dropped 0 bases, with 16 bases sitting between them. The length of the CDR3 is 16 residues. Per germline, CDR1 MNHEY and CDR2 SMNVEV (reference sequence). This chain's CDR3 is CASSTQQGPTNYGYTF. The DNA of the CDR3 is TGTGCCAGCAGTACCCAACAGGGCCCCACTAACTATGGCTACACCTTC.

This chain connects TRBV7-3 to TRBJ1-1; D perhaps matches TRBD1 (6 bases). The CDR3 extends over 16 amino acids. Germline V gives CDR1 SGHTA, CDR2 FQGTGA. V lost 1 base to trimming and J lost 5 bases, with 17 bases between them. The CDR3 coding sequence is TGTGCCAGCAGCTTAAACATAAGGTCAGGGGAAACTGAAGCTTTCTTT. It yields the protein CASSLNIRSGETEAFF.

The rearrangement uses TRBV13 and TRBJ1-1; TRBD1 might be the D (6 bases). With 0 bases removed from V and 0 bases from J, the gap between germline ends came to 11 bases. This CDR3 has 16 residues. Germline V gene data show CDR1 as PRHDT and CDR2 as FYEKMQ (reference sequence). CDR3: CASSLGDRLMNTEAFF. The CDR3 region has the DNA TGTGCCAGCAGCTTAGGTGACAGGCTAATGAACACTGAAGCTTTCTTT.

The V call is TRBV27, the J call TRBJ1-1; D is unclear. Deletions cut 5 bases from V and 6 bases from J, with 19 bases between. This CDR3 region has 15 residues. Germline assignment: CDR1 MNHEY and CDR2 SMNVEV (reference sequence). Here the CDR3 DNA reads TGTGCCAGCAGTCCCCATACGGGGAAGTGGGCTGAAGCTTTCTTT. Protein: CASSPHTGKWAEAFF.

The V and J genes are TRBV4-3 and TRBJ2-7; 8 bases match TRBD2. The junction had 9 bases not matched to a gene; V was cut back by 0 bases and J by 2 bases. Per the germline V gene, CDR1 is LGHNA and CDR2 is YSLEER. This CDR3 is 17 amino acids long. CDR3 region: CASSQDLELAGTYEQYF. CDR3 DNA sequence: TGCGCCAGCAGCCAAGATTTGGAGTTAGCGGGGACCTACGAGCAGTACTTC.

V usage is TRBV4-3 and J usage is TRBJ1-1; unclear D gene. Per germline, CDR1 LGHNA and CDR2 YSLEER. The CDR3 totals 14 residues. Deletions cut 1 base from V and 4 bases from J, with 10 bases between. The CDR3 DNA is TGCGCCAGCAGCCAAGGGGCGGGGAGCACTGAAGCTTTCTTT. Its protein is CASSQGAGSTEAFF.

V usage is TRBV6-5 and J usage is TRBJ2-1; 9 positions agree with TRBD2. The CDR3 totals 14 residues. From germline, CDR1 is MNHEY and CDR2 SVGAGI. Trimming removed 2 bases from V and 10 bases from J; junction bases left unmatched: 6. Here the CDR3 DNA reads TGTGCCAGCAGTTACCGCGGGGGGGCGGGCGAGCAGTTCTTC. It specifies CASSYRGGAGEQFF.

The genes are TRBV7-6 and TRBJ2-2; D may be TRBD2 (6 bases). The CDR3 sequence is 14 residues long. CDR1 SGHVS and CDR2 FNYEAQ come from the germline V gene. The ends were cut back, 5 bases at V and 8 bases at J, with 15 bases in the middle. In DNA, the CDR3 is TGTGCCAGCAGCGGGGGGTATCCGGCGGGGGAGCTGTTTTTT. Translated, it gives CASSGGYPAGELFF.

The chain has TRBV12-3 or TRBV12-4 and TRBJ2-1, with unresolved D. V lost 0 bases and J 10 bases, leaving 10 bases between the germline ends. This CDR3 comprises 13 residues. CDR3 region: CASSLAPAREQFF. CDR3 in DNA: TGTGCCAGCAGTTTAGCGCCGGCGAGGGAGCAGTTCTTC.

In its sample, this clone was seen once. V and J are TRBV7-3 and TRBJ1-2, with a possible D match to TRBD1 (5 bases). The length of the CDR3 is 13 residues. Germline V gene sequence: CDR1 SGHTA, CDR2 FQGTGA. Trimming shortened V by 3 bases and J by 6 bases, and 11 bases separated the two germline ends. CDR3 residues: CASSFGGADGYTF. Written as DNA, the CDR3 is TGTGCCAGCAGCTTCGGAGGGGCGGATGGCTACACCTTC.

The chain combines TRBV2 with TRBJ2-5; D might be TRBD2 (7 bases). Germline CDR1 is SNHLY and CDR2 is FYNNEI. The CDR3 is 15 amino acids. V lost 4 bases, J lost 1 base, and 13 bases lay in between. CDR3 nucleotide sequence: TGTGCCAGCAGTGCGCGGGGGCACACCCAAGAGACCCAGTACTTC. Translated: CASSARGHTQETQYF.

This clone was picked up a small number of times. This chain links TRBV27 with TRBJ2-7; possibly TRBD2 for D (6 bases). Per germline, CDR1 MNHEY and CDR2 SMNVEV (reference sequence). The V end lost 2 bases, the J end lost 4 bases, and 9 bases lay between the germline ends. The CDR3 sequence is 13 residues long. DNA for the CDR3: TGTGCCAGCAGTTTAAGACTAGGATACGAGCAGTACTTC. Translating it yields CASSLRLGYEQYF.

This chain connects TRBV19 to TRBJ1-1; a possible D gene is TRBD1 (6 bases). V gave up 5 bases and J gave up 2 bases, with 15 bases separating them. Germline V gene sequence: CDR1 LNHDA, CDR2 SQIVND (reference sequence). This CDR3 comprises 15 residues. Written as DNA, the CDR3 is TGTGCCAGTAGTCTTGGACAGCCCCATAACACTGAAGCTTTCTTT. Its protein is CASSLGQPHNTEAFF.

V usage is TRBV11-2 and J usage is TRBJ2-3; 12 bases agree with TRBD2. V shed 1 base, J shed 4 bases, and the junction held 9 bases outside the gene matches. Germline CDR1 reads SGHAT; CDR2 reads FQNNGV. The CDR3 sequence is 18 residues long. CDR3 in amino acids: CASSLVTRASGGADTQYF. CDR3 bases: TGTGCCAGCAGCTTAGTAACTAGGGCTAGCGGGGGGGCAGATACGCAGTATTTT.

This chain uses TRBV6-4 with TRBJ2-7; D possibly corresponds to TRBD2 (5 bases). Trimming removed 7 bases at V and 4 bases at J, with 11 bases between. This CDR3 has 12 amino acids. Germline V lookup: CDR1 MRHNA, CDR2 SNTAGT. The CDR3 region has the DNA TGTGCCAGCATAATCTCGGGGTACGAGCAGTACTTC. It translates to CASIISGYEQYF.

The chain couples TRBV12-3 or TRBV12-4 to TRBJ1-1; D is perhaps TRBD1 (6 bases). V shed 6 bases and J shed 7 bases, with 15 bases lying between them. This CDR3 region has 13 residues. The CDR3 DNA reads as TGTGCCAGCAGCCCAGTGGGGGCTGGTGAAGCTTTCTTT. It encodes CASSPVGAGEAFF.

The rearrangement links TRBV5-4 to TRBJ2-2; TRBD1 aligns across 10 bases. The V gene end was trimmed by 4 bases and the J gene end by 5 bases; junction bases not matched to a gene: 8. CDR1 and CDR2 (germline): SGHNT, YYREEE (reference sequence). This CDR3 spans 16 amino acids. The CDR3 here is CASSQIRTGGTGELFF. The CDR3 bases are TGTGCCAGCAGCCAAATTAGGACAGGGGGAACCGGGGAGCTGTTTTTT. Filled out from reference TRBV5-4 and TRBJ2-2, the complete variable domain reads ETGVTQSPTHLIKTRGQQVTLRCSSQSGHNTVSWYQQALGQGPQFIFQYYREEENGRGNFPPRFSGLQFPNYSSELNVNALELDDSALYLCASSQIRTGGTGELFFGEGSRLTVL.